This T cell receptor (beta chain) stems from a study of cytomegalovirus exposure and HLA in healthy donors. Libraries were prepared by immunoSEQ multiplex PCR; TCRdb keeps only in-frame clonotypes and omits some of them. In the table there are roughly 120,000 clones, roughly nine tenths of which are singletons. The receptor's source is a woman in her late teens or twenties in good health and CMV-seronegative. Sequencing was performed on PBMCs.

CDR3 amino acids: CASSLEGLALDEQFF. DNA of the CDR3: TGTGCCAGCAGCCTGGAGGGACTAGCGCTGGATGAGCAGTTCTTC. This sequence joins TRBV5-6 and TRBJ2-1, with 10 bases identical to TRBD2. CDR3 length equals 15 residues. CDR1 SGHDT and CDR2 YYEEEE come from the germline V gene. The V segment lost 4 bases and the J segment 8 bases; nucleotides outside the gene matches: 9.